The 32 T cell receptor beta chains reported below all come from one sample, sequenced in a study of blood T cells in healthy people across ages. PCR was performed a second time for about 7 to 11 cycles using a sample-barcoded 5' primer and a J-beta primer mix. Using its own MiXCR run on the 5' RACE reads, TCRdb lists one record per CDR3 protein. The sample has 750,000 to 950,000 distinct CDR3 sequences, around 25% seen once. This sample also belongs to another study, concerning T cells of mothers and their children.

The sequenced sample was blood. Source of these receptors: a boy aged 5-17 years in good health.

This chain links TRBV9 with TRBJ1-5; D gene uncertain. The CDR3 sequence is 13 residues long. With 4 bases removed from V and 4 bases from J, the gap between germline ends came to 9 bases. Germline V gives CDR1 SGDLS, CDR2 YYNGEE. This chain's CDR3 is CASSPEDNQPQHF. CDR3 nucleotide sequence: TGTGCCAGCAGCCCGGAGGATAATCAGCCCCAGCATTTT.

This clonotype has ten or more counts. The chain is built from TRBV7-9 and TRBJ2-1; possible D gene TRBD1, 5 bases. From germline, CDR1 is SEHNR and CDR2 FQNEAQ (reference sequence). The V end lost 5 bases, the J end lost 9 bases, and 8 bases lay between the germline ends. This CDR3 has 11 amino acids. CDR3 sequence reads: CASSLGVEQFF. The CDR3 nucleotides are TGTGCCAGCAGCCTAGGGGTTGAGCAGTTCTTC.

V is TRBV10-3 and J is TRBJ2-7; the match to TRBD2 covers 11 bases. With V trimmed by 6 bases and J by 5 bases, 6 bases remained unmatched. The CDR3 consists of 14 residues. CDR1 is ENHRY and CDR2 is SYGVKD in the germline V gene. The CDR3 nucleotides read TGTGCCATCAGCCCTAGCGGGAGGTGGGACGAGCAGTACTTC. Translation gives CAISPSGRWDEQYF.

The rearrangement links TRBV7-9 to TRBJ2-7; 8 bases match TRBD1. The J call may be incorrect, as the DNA end agrees better with TRBJ2-5. This CDR3 contains 15 residues. The V gene's germline CDR1 is SEHNR and CDR2 FQNEAQ (reference sequence). CDR3 sequence (DNA): TGTGCCAGCAGTTCTAGGGACAGGTGGCAAGAGACCCAGTACTTC. Amino acid sequence: CASSSRDRWQETQYF.

This clonotype was observed a handful of times. The CDR3 region is CASSSGYHSSGANVLTF. The DNA of the CDR3 is TGTGCCAGCAGTTCCGGGTACCATAGCTCTGGGGCCAACGTCCTGACTTTC. J is TRBJ2-6 and V is TRBV27; D gene unclear. Germline values: CDR1 MNHEY, CDR2 SMNVEV (reference sequence). The V end was cut by 4 bases, the J end by 0 bases, with 13 bases between. This CDR3 is built from 17 residues.

The chain couples TRBV2 to TRBJ1-5; a possible D gene is TRBD1 (6 bases). The CDR3 loop spans 15 amino acids. The germline V and J ends were trimmed by 4 bases and 11 bases, with 21 bases remaining between them. Per the germline V gene, CDR1 is SNHLY and CDR2 is FYNNEI. The CDR3 loop reads CASSGTGGQTRSQHF. The CDR3 DNA reads TGTGCCAGCAGTGGAACTGGGGGGCAGACCCGGTCCCAGCATTTT.

This clonotype was seen a handful of times. The chain combines TRBV19 with TRBJ2-5; perhaps TRBD1 as D (7 bases). The better agreement between TRBJ2-7 and the DNA end casts doubt on the J call. The CDR3 extends over 14 amino acids. Germline V gives CDR1 LNHDA, CDR2 SQIVND (reference sequence). CDR3 residues: CASAPQGGESEQYF. The CDR3 DNA reads TGTGCCAGCGCCCCCCAGGGGGGAGAGAGCGAGCAGTACTTC.

The chain is built from TRBV18 and TRBJ2-1; the D is unclear. The CDR3 contains 13 residues. Germline V gene lookup returns CDR1 KGHSH and CDR2 LQKENI. Trimming stripped 6 bases from V and 7 bases from J, with 13 bases between. The CDR3 DNA is TGTGCCAGCTCCCCGCCCCTCATTAATGAGCAGTTCTTC. It yields the protein CASSPPLINEQFF. Variable domain in full (rest from reference TRBV18 and TRBJ2-1): NAGVMQNPRHLVRRRGQEARLRCSPMKGHSHVYWYRQLPEEGLKFMVYLQKENIIDESGMPKERFSAEFPKEGPSILRIQQVVRGDSAAYFCASSPPLINEQFFGPGTRLTVL.

The chain uses TRBV10-3 and TRBJ2-5; possible D gene TRBD2, 5 bases. The germline CDR1 and CDR2 sequences are ENHRY and SYGVKD. V was trimmed by 6 bases and J by 1 base, leaving 9 bases between them. The CDR3 is made up of 13 amino acids. The CDR3 loop reads CAIRGSGQETQYF. CDR3 nucleotides: TGTGCCATCAGAGGGAGCGGCCAAGAGACCCAGTACTTC.

This clonotype was counted a few times. The rearrangement joins TRBV5-1 to TRBJ2-7; no firm D call. Germline V gives CDR1 SGHRS, CDR2 YFSETQ. This CDR3 has 12 amino acids. The V end was cut by 1 base, the J end by 6 bases, with 8 bases between. The CDR3 DNA reads TGCGCCAGCAGCTTGCGAGGTTTCGAGCAGTACTTC. It encodes CASSLRGFEQYF.

This chain uses TRBV4-2 with TRBJ2-5; no clear D gene. The J call is uncertain, as TRBJ2-1 better fits the DNA end. This CDR3 is 12 amino acids long. The germline CDR1 and CDR2 sequences are LGHNA and YNFKEQ. CDR3 amino acids: CASSQARDEQFF. The CDR3 DNA reads as TGTGCCAGCAGCCAAGCGAGAGATGAGCAGTTCTTC.

The chain employs TRBV10-3 and TRBJ2-1; 8 nucleotides agree with TRBD2. CDR1 is ENHRY and CDR2 is SYGVKD in the germline V gene. This CDR3 is built from 18 residues. Trimming took 0 bases from V and 4 from J; bases not matched to a gene: 11. The CDR3 sequence is CAISESRLGLAGYNEQFF. The CDR3, as DNA: TGTGCCATCAGTGAGTCCCGATTAGGGCTAGCGGGTTACAATGAGCAGTTCTTC.

Remarks on this clonotype: At one boundary the junction diverges from the germline segment, which might be a read error. The V call is TRBV7-2, the J call TRBJ2-3; 10 bases agree with TRBD2. Germline V lookup: CDR1 SGHTA, CDR2 FQGNSA. This CDR3 comprises 16 residues. The CDR3 region has the DNA TGTGCCAGCAGCCCTACCACTAGCGGGGCTCGAGATACGCGGTATTTT. Translation: CASSPTTSGARDTRYF.

The V call is TRBV6-6, the J call TRBJ2-7; D may match TRBD1 or TRBD2 (5 bases each). The CDR3 contains 16 residues. Trimming left V 5 bases short and J 5 bases short, with 22 bases between. Germline V gives CDR1 MNHNY, CDR2 SVGAGI (reference sequence). The CDR3 DNA reads as TGTGCCAGCAGTCTCCCGGGACCGATTAAGTGGAACGAGCAGTACTTC. Amino acid sequence: CASSLPGPIKWNEQYF.

This clonotype has a handful of counts. The chain couples TRBV5-1 to TRBJ1-2; D not resolved. V was cut by 4 bases and J by 8 bases, with 15 bases left in between. The germline gives CDR1 SGHRS, CDR2 YFSETQ. This CDR3 has 13 residues. For the CDR3, the DNA is TGCGCCAGCAGCGTCGGACCGGGAGGCGGCTACACCTTC. Its translation is CASSVGPGGGYTF.

The CDR3 coding sequence is TGTGCCAGCAGCTTAGATCCAGGGAATTCACGTGCCTACACCTTC. Translation: CASSLDPGNSRAYTF. The V gene is TRBV7-2, the J gene TRBJ1-2, with D possibly TRBD1 on 5 matching bases. The CDR3 covers 15 residues. From germline, CDR1 is SGHTA and CDR2 FQGNSA. The V gene lost 1 base and the J gene lost 10 bases, with 19 bases spanning the gap.

The rearrangement links TRBV6-2 or TRBV6-3 to TRBJ2-7, with TRBD1 matching over 10 bases. Germline V gene lookup returns CDR1 MNHEY and CDR2 SVGEGT. This CDR3 spans 14 amino acids. Trimming took 2 bases from V and 5 from J; bases not matched to a gene: 3. The CDR3 protein is CASSYGGQGDEQYF. CDR3 sequence (DNA): TGTGCCAGCAGTTACGGTGGACAGGGGGACGAGCAGTACTTC.

V is TRBV12-3 or TRBV12-4 and J is TRBJ1-2; 10 bases map to TRBD1. The V gene end was trimmed by 4 bases and the J gene end by 3 bases; junction bases not matched to a gene: 11. CDR3 length equals 17 residues. CDR3 DNA: TGTGCCAGCAGTTGGGGGACCGGGACAGGGGACCACTATGGCTACACCTTC. Its translation: CASSWGTGTGDHYGYTF.

This clonotype turned up a few times. The gene calls are TRBV2 and TRBJ2-5, with D possibly being TRBD2 (5 bases). The J call may be incorrect, as the DNA end agrees better with TRBJ2-1. The CDR3 covers 16 residues. Germline V CDR1 and CDR2: SNHLY, FYNNEI. CDR3 protein: CASRDRRTPTSHEQFF. CDR3 sequence (DNA): TGTGCCAGCAGAGATCGCCGGACTCCTACATCCCATGAGCAGTTCTTC.

In this sample, this clonotype turned up a few times. The chain joins TRBV24-1 to TRBJ2-1; 7 nucleotides align to TRBD1. V shed 4 bases and J 8 bases; nucleotides not matched to a gene: 13. This CDR3 has 16 amino acids. Germline-derived CDR1 and CDR2 are KGHDR and SFDVKD. The DNA of the CDR3 is TGTGCCACCAGTGACCTGACAGGGACAAAGGTCGATGAGCAGTTCTTC. The encoded protein is CATSDLTGTKVDEQFF.

This clonotype was seen more than once but under ten times. In nucleotides, the CDR3 is TGTGCCTGCACCCCGGATACCCCCTTAGGAGAGACCCAGTACTTC. It is translated as CACTPDTPLGETQYF. The chain uses TRBV12-3 or TRBV12-4 and TRBJ2-5; D gene uncertain. This CDR3 has 15 residues. V lost 11 bases and J lost 4, with 23 bases in between.

The J gene is TRBJ2-1, the V gene TRBV7-2; D unclear. Trimming cost V 5 bases and J 7 bases, with 15 bases left between them. The CDR3 spans 14 residues. The germline V gene has CDR1 SGHTA and CDR2 FQGNSA. The CDR3 reads CASSPSPTGNEQFF. The CDR3 DNA reads as TGTGCCAGCAGCCCCAGTCCTACCGGAAATGAGCAGTTCTTC.

The chain employs TRBV4-1 and TRBJ2-3, with TRBD1 as a possible D gene (5 bases). Trimming stripped 3 bases from V and 2 bases from J, with 12 bases between. CDR3 size: 15 residues. The V gene's germline CDR1 is MGHRA and CDR2 YSYEKL. DNA of the CDR3: TGCGCCAGCAGCCATTCCCTGACAGACACAGATACGCAGTATTTT. This translates into CASSHSLTDTDTQYF.

The sample holds a few counts of this clonotype. The J gene is TRBJ1-1, the V gene TRBV29-1; a possible D gene is TRBD1 (5 bases). V was cut by 7 bases and J by 3 bases, with 9 bases left in between. This CDR3 has 11 residues. Germline V lookup: CDR1 SQVTM, CDR2 ANQGSEA. The DNA of the CDR3 is TGCAGCGGCCGGGGGTACACTGAAGCTTTCTTT. Encoded protein: CSGRGYTEAFF.

This chain links TRBV18 with TRBJ2-1; 11 bases are shared with TRBD2. With 3 bases clipped from V and 5 bases from J, the junction kept 6 bases outside the gene matches. The CDR3 extends over 16 amino acids. Germline V gene data show CDR1 as KGHSH and CDR2 as LQKENI. CDR3 in amino acids: CASSPLAGGPNNEQFF. CDR3 in DNA: TGTGCCAGCTCACCTTTAGCGGGAGGGCCCAACAATGAGCAGTTCTTC.

This clonotype was counted between two and nine times. The chain combines TRBV19 with TRBJ2-6, with 8 bases matching TRBD2. The CDR3 totals 16 residues. Germline values: CDR1 LNHDA, CDR2 SQIVND (reference sequence). With V trimmed by 6 bases and J by 1 base, 5 bases remained unmatched. In DNA form, the CDR3 reads TGTGCCAGTAGCACCGGGGGGGAGTCTGGGGCCAACGTCCTGACTTTC. It yields the protein CASSTGGESGANVLTF.

The J gene is TRBJ2-5, the V gene TRBV20-1; D is uncertain. Matching the DNA end better, TRBJ2-7 makes the J call doubtful. This CDR3 region has 12 residues. In germline, CDR1 is DFQATT, CDR2 SNEGSKA (reference sequence). CDR3 loop: CSGSGGGYEQYF. In DNA, the CDR3 is TGCAGTGGATCGGGTGGCGGCTACGAGCAGTACTTC.

The chain employs TRBV12-3 or TRBV12-4 and TRBJ1-2; a possible D gene is TRBD1 (5 bases). The ends were cut back, 0 bases at V and 7 bases at J, with 9 bases in the middle. CDR3 length: 13 amino acids. The CDR3 protein is CASSLAAGPGYTF. The CDR3 region has the DNA TGTGCCAGCAGTTTAGCGGCGGGGCCTGGCTACACCTTC.

On this clonotype: The junction and the germline gene differ at one end; a read error may be behind it. The CDR3: CASSQGDWADQLQHF. In DNA, the CDR3 is TGTGCCAGCAGTCAGGGGGACTGGGCGGATCAGCTCCAGCATTTT. This chain joins TRBV6-1 and TRBJ1-5, with TRBD1 identical over 7 bases. This CDR3 is 15 amino acids long. Germline V lookup: CDR1 MNHNS, CDR2 SASEGT.

The chain is built from TRBV5-1 and TRBJ2-5, with D possibly being TRBD2 (5 bases). V was shortened by 6 bases and J by 4 bases, with 19 bases between the two germline ends. Germline CDR1 reads SGHRS; CDR2 reads YFSETQ. The CDR3 has 15 residues. The CDR3 reads CASTPRRRVGETQYF. As DNA, the CDR3 is TGCGCCAGCACCCCGAGGAGGCGGGTAGGAGAGACCCAGTACTTC.

This clonotype has a handful of counts. The chain combines TRBV29-1 with TRBJ2-2, with D maybe TRBD1 (5 bases). CDR3 length: 12 amino acids. The V and J ends lost 6 bases and 3 bases respectively, with 8 bases between them. The germline CDR1 and CDR2 sequences are SQVTM and ANQGSEA. CDR3 loop: CSVETDTGELFF. Here the CDR3 DNA reads TGCAGCGTAGAGACAGACACCGGGGAGCTGTTTTTT.

The table lists this clonotype with a few counts. The chain has TRBV10-3 and TRBJ2-4, with D hard to call. The CDR3 spans 15 residues. Germline V CDR1 and CDR2: ENHRY, SYGVKD. Trimming shortened V by 0 bases and J by 0 bases, and 6 bases separated the two germline ends. DNA of the CDR3: TGTGCCATCAGTGAGTCTAAAGTAGCCAAAAACATTCAGTACTTC. This sequence encodes CAISESKVAKNIQYF.